This T cell receptor (beta chain) is drawn from a study of cytomegalovirus exposure and HLA in healthy donors. Study as a whole: Out of approximately 170 million T cells, an earlier analysis found roughly 110 million unique TCR beta sequences in total.

Points from the study as a whole: Reportedly, TCR beta sequences accurately predicted HLA-A and HLA-B alleles in most subjects.

Losses at the gene ends were 8 bases for V and 6 bases for J; bases not matched to a gene: 7. Germline CDR1 is MDHEN and CDR2 is SYDVKM. The CDR3 is made up of 15 amino acids. In its sample, this clone was seen once. Its antigen is not known. The PCR used 60 Vbeta and 13 Jbeta primers. TCRdb's copy holds only in-frame clones and misses some; the assay was immunoSEQ multiplex PCR. This table holds fewer than 150,000 clones, 60% to 80% found once. The sequence came from a man aged 50 or older in good health and CMV-seronegative. Material: PBMCs. J is TRBJ2-1 and V is TRBV28, with 13 positions matching TRBD2. In DNA form, the CDR3 reads TGTGCCAGCCGAACTAGCGGGAGGGCAGGCAATGAGCAGTTCTTC. This sequence encodes CASRTSGRAGNEQFF. Drawing the rest from reference TRBV28 and TRBJ2-1, the complete variable domain is DVKVTQSSRYLVKRTGEKVFLECVQDMDHENMFWYRQDPGLGLRLIYFSYDVKMKEKGDIPEGYSVSREKKERFSLILESASTNQTSMYLCASRTSGRAGNEQFFGPGTRLTVL.